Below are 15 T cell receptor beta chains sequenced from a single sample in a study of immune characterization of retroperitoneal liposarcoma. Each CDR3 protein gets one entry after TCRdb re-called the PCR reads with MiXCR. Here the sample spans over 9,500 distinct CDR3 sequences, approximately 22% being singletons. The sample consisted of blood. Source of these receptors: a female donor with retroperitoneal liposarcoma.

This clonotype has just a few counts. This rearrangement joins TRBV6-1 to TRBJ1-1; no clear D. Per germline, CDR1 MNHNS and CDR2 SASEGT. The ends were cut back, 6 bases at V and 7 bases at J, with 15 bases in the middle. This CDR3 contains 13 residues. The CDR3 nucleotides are TGTGCCAGCAGGGTGCCGGGGAAAAATGAAGCTTTCTTT. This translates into CASRVPGKNEAFF.

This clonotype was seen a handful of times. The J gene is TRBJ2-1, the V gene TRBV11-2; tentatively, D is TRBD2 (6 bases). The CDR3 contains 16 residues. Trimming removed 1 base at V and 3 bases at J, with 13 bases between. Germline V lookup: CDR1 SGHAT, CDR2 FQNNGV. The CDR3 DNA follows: TGTGCCAGCAGCTTAGCGGGGGTTAGCTACTACAATGAGCAGTTCTTC. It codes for CASSLAGVSYYNEQFF.

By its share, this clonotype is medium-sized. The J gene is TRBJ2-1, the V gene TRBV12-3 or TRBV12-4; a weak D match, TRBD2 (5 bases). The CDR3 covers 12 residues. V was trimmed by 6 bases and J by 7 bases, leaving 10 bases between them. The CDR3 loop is CASRARENEQFF. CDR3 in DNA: TGTGCCAGCAGGGCCCGGGAAAATGAGCAGTTCTTC.

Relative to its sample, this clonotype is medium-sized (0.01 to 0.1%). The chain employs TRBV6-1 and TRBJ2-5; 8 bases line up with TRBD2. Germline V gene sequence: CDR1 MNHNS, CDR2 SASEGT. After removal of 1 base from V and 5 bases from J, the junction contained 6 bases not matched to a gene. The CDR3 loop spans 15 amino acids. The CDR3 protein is CASSEVAGGEETQYF. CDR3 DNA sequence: TGTGCCAGCAGTGAAGTGGCGGGAGGCGAGGAGACCCAGTACTTC.

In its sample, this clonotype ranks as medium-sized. The CDR3 nucleotides are TGTGCCAGCAGTTATCCGACAAGGACTAGCGGTTACAATGAGCAGTTCTTC. Amino acid sequence: CASSYPTRTSGYNEQFF. The chain recombines TRBV6-6 with TRBJ2-1; TRBD2 matches 10 bases. There are 17 residues in the CDR3. V was clipped by 3 bases and J by 4 bases; unmatched bases: 9. Germline CDR1 is MNHNY and CDR2 is SVGAGI (reference sequence).

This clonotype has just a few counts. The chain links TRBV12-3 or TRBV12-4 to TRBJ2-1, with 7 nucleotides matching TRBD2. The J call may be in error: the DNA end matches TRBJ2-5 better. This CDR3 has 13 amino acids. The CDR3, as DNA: TGTGCCAGCAGTTGGGAGGGGCTAGAGACCCAGTACTTC. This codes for CASSWEGLETQYF.

For the CDR3, the DNA is TGTGCCAGCAGCCCCCGCGTCGGGAGTCGGTCGGGATCTGGGGCCAACGTCCTGACTTTC. Protein: CASSPRVGSRSGSGANVLTF. This chain connects TRBV6-1 to TRBJ2-6; D possibly corresponds to TRBD2 (6 bases). This CDR3 contains 20 residues. The germline V gene has CDR1 MNHNS and CDR2 SASEGT. V was cut by 6 bases and J by 1 base, with 25 bases left in between.

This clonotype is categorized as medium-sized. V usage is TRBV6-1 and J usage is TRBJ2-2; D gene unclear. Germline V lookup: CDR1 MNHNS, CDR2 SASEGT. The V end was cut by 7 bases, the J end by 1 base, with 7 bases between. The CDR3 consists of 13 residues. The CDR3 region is CASMAENTGELFF. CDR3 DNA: TGTGCCAGCATGGCGGAGAACACCGGGGAGCTGTTTTTT.

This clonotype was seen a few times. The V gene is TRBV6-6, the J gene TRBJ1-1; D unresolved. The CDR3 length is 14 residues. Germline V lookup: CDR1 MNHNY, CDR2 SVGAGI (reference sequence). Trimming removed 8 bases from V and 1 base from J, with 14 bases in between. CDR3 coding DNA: TGTGCCAGCGGGGAGTATGAGGGGAACACTGAAGCTTTCTTT. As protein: CASGEYEGNTEAFF.

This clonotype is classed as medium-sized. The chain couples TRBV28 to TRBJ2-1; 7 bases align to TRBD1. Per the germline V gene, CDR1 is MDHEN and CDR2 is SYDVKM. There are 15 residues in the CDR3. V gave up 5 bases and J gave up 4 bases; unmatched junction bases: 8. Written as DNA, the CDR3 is TGTGCCAGCAGTCCACAGGGGCCTATTTACAATGAGCAGTTCTTC. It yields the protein CASSPQGPIYNEQFF.

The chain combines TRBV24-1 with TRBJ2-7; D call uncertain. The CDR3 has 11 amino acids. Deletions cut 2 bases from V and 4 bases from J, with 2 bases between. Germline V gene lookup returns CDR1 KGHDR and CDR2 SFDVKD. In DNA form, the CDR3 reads TGTGCCACCAGTGATTCGTACGAGCAGTACTTC. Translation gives CATSDSYEQYF.

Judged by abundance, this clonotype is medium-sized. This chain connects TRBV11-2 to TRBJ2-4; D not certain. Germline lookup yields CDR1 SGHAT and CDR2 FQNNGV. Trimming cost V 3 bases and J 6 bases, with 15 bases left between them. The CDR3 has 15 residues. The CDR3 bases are TGTGCCAGCAGCTTGCTGGACCTACGACTAAACATTCAGTACTTC. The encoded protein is CASSLLDLRLNIQYF.

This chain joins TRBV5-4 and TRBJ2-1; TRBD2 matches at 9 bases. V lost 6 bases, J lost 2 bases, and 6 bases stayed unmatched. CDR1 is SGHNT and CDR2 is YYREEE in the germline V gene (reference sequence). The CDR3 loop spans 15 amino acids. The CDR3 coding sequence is TGTGCCAGCACCGACAAGCGGGAGGCCTACAATGAGCAGTTCTTC. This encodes CASTDKREAYNEQFF.

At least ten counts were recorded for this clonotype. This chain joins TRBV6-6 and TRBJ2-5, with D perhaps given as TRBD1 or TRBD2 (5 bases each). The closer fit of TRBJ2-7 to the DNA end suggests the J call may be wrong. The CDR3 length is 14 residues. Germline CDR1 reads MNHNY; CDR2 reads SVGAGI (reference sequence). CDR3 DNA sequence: TGTGCCAGCAGTTACAGGGACCGTGCCTACGAGCAGTACTTC. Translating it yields CASSYRDRAYEQYF.

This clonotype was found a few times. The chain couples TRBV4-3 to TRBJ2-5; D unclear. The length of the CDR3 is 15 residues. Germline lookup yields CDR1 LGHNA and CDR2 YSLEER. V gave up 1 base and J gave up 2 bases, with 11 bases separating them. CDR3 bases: TGCGCCAGCAGCCAAGTGCATGGCAGGCAAGAGACCCAGTACTTC. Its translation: CASSQVHGRQETQYF.